The 7 T cell receptor beta chains below all came from one sample that was sequenced in a study of siplizumab effects on memory and regulatory T cells. The protocol was immunoSEQ multiplex PCR, while the TCRdb copy is restricted to in-frame clones and leaves out a portion. This sample has 94,000 or so clones; roughly 93% occur once, and the top ten carry 6.5% to 8%. The sequenced sample consisted of CD8+ T cells sorted from blood. These receptors all stem from a human donor in good health.

The V gene is TRBV7-9, the J gene TRBJ2-7, with 7 bases identical to TRBD2. This CDR3 spans 16 amino acids. The germline CDR1 and CDR2 sequences are SEHNR and FQNEAQ (reference sequence). V shed 2 bases, J shed 2 bases, and the junction held 9 bases outside the gene matches. CDR3 sequence reads: CASSLRVAGVTYEQYF. The CDR3 DNA is TGTGCCAGCAGCTTAAGGGTTGCGGGGGTAACCTACGAGCAGTACTTC.

The rearrangement joins TRBV27 to TRBJ2-1; D uncertain. Trimming stripped 7 bases from V and 3 bases from J, with 10 bases between. This CDR3 comprises 13 residues. Germline V gives CDR1 MNHEY, CDR2 SMNVEV (reference sequence). The CDR3: CASNTGLYNEQFF. CDR3 nucleotide sequence: TGTGCCAGCAACACCGGTCTCTACAATGAGCAGTTCTTC.

This clone occurred once. The rearrangement uses TRBV14 and TRBJ2-7; either TRBD1 or TRBD2 may supply D (5 bases each). There are 12 residues in the CDR3. Germline CDR1 SGHDN, CDR2 FVKESK. The V gene lost 9 bases and the J gene lost 2 bases, with 11 bases spanning the gap. CDR3 nucleotides: TGTGCCAGTGGGACGGCTCCCTACGAGCAGTACTTC. Translation gives CASGTAPYEQYF.

This clone was observed once. The V call is TRBV7-8, the J call TRBJ2-3, with 7 nucleotides matching TRBD2. The germline CDR1 and CDR2 sequences are SGHVS and FQNEAQ. This CDR3 is built from 17 residues. V shed 5 bases and J 4 bases; nucleotides not matched to a gene: 15. This CDR3 is CASSTELAVDWADTQYF. The CDR3 DNA is TGTGCCAGCAGCACCGAGCTAGCGGTTGATTGGGCAGATACGCAGTATTTT.

This rearrangement joins TRBV7-9 to TRBJ2-1; perhaps TRBD2 as D (7 bases). The CDR3 covers 14 residues. Germline lookup yields CDR1 SEHNR and CDR2 FQNEAQ (reference sequence). V shed 10 bases and J shed 7 bases, with 20 bases lying between them. CDR3 loop: CATRRGAGENEQFF. CDR3 bases: TGTGCCACCAGACGGGGGGCGGGAGAGAATGAGCAGTTCTTC.

V and J are TRBV7-9 and TRBJ1-1; a possible D gene is TRBD1 (5 bases). Trimming pared 5 bases from V and 4 bases from J, leaving 17 bases between. CDR1 and CDR2 (germline): SEHNR, FQNEAQ (reference sequence). The CDR3 sequence is 15 residues long. CDR3: CASSRSGSPGTEAFF. Written as DNA, the CDR3 is TGTGCCAGCAGCCGCTCAGGGAGCCCCGGCACTGAAGCTTTCTTT.

This clone was observed once. CDR3 sequence: CASSLSPTGALSNQPQHF. In DNA, the CDR3 is TGTGCCAGCAGTTTATCCCCGACAGGGGCCCTAAGCAATCAGCCCCAGCATTTT. V gene TRBV27 combines with J gene TRBJ1-5; 8 nucleotides line up with TRBD1. Trimming cost V 0 bases and J 1 base; bases outside gene matches: 8. The CDR3 has 18 residues. From germline, CDR1 is MNHEY and CDR2 SMNVEV (reference sequence).